This TCR beta chain came from a study of blood T cell repertoires in COVID-19. In the study overall: Samples came from the United States, Italy and Spain, spanning acute and convalescent COVID-19.

Using immunoSEQ multiplex PCR, the repertoire was profiled, and TCRdb retains in-frame clones only, with some absent. The sample yields approximately 220,000 clones, 80% to 90% seen once. This clone was seen more than once but under ten times. CDR3 length equals 11 residues. Unmatched junction bases numbered 1, after V lost 8 bases and J lost 9 bases. In germline, CDR1 is MNHEY, CDR2 SVGAGI. Source material: peripheral blood. The sequence came from an older woman who had recovered from COVID-19. The gene calls are TRBV6-5 and TRBJ2-2, with 9 bases matching TRBD2. The CDR3 protein is CASGTSRELFF. The CDR3 coding sequence is TGTGCCAGCGGGACTAGCCGGGAGCTGTTTTTT.